The 9 T cell receptor beta chains below all came from one sample that was sequenced in a study of cytomegalovirus exposure and HLA in healthy donors. The method was immunoSEQ multiplex PCR; TCRdb's version includes in-frame clones alone and lacks a portion of them. The repertoire consists of 50,000 to 65,000 clones, with 89% occurring once and the leading ten covering roughly 8.4%. Sequencing input: PBMCs. Receptor source: a woman aged 18-35 years in good health and CMV-seropositive.

The V call is TRBV7-2, the J call TRBJ1-4, with 11 bases matching TRBD1. This CDR3 is built from 14 residues. Trimming at V came to 1 base and at J to 11 bases, leaving 3 bases not matched to a gene. Germline CDR1 and CDR2: SGHTA and FQGNSA. CDR3 region: CASSLGTGGGKLFF. CDR3 DNA sequence: TGTGCCAGCAGCTTAGGGACAGGGGGCGGTAAACTGTTTTTT.

The chain recombines TRBV7-8 with TRBJ2-1, with 8 bases lining up with TRBD2. Looked up from germline, CDR1 is SGHVS and CDR2 is FQNEAQ. V dropped 5 bases and J dropped 10; count of bases not matched to a gene: 10. The CDR3 runs 14 residues. CDR3 in DNA: TGTGCCAGCAGCCCACACGGGGGGGTGGGGGAGCAGTTCTTC. Its translation: CASSPHGGVGEQFF.

This rearrangement joins TRBV6-1 to TRBJ2-7; no clear D. The CDR3 contains 16 residues. In germline, CDR1 is MNHNS, CDR2 SASEGT. V lost 0 bases to trimming and J lost 0 bases, with 12 bases between them. CDR3 loop: CASSEAPAPSSYEQYF. The CDR3 bases are TGTGCCAGCAGTGAAGCGCCAGCGCCTAGCTCCTACGAGCAGTACTTC.

In its sample, this clone was seen a few times. The chain is built from TRBV9 and TRBJ1-4; no clear D. With 0 bases removed from V and 7 bases from J, the gap between germline ends came to 10 bases. Germline assignment: CDR1 SGDLS and CDR2 YYNGEE. CDR3 length: 14 residues. Written as DNA, the CDR3 is TGTGCCAGCAGCGTAGGACCCACGGGTGAAAAACTGTTTTTT. Translated: CASSVGPTGEKLFF. Combining the CDR3 with reference TRBV9 and TRBJ1-4 gives the whole variable domain DSGVTQTPKHLITATGQRVTLRCSPRSGDLSVYWYQQSLDQGLQFLIQYYNGEERAKGNILERFSAQQFPDLHSELNLSSLELGDSALYFCASSVGPTGEKLFFGSGTQLSVL.

This clone was observed a few times. The chain combines TRBV5-5 with TRBJ2-7, with a weak D call TRBD1 (6 bases). CDR3 size: 14 residues. Per germline, CDR1 SGHKS and CDR2 YYEKEE (reference sequence). Trimming removed 5 bases at V and 3 bases at J, with 15 bases between. CDR3 residues: CASRLQGSNYEQYF. For the CDR3, the DNA is TGTGCCAGCAGGCTGCAGGGGTCTAACTACGAGCAGTACTTC.

The chain joins TRBV19 to TRBJ2-1, with D maybe TRBD1 (5 bases). This CDR3 spans 11 amino acids. Germline assignment: CDR1 LNHDA and CDR2 SQIVND (reference sequence). The V end was cut by 7 bases, the J end by 9 bases, with 10 bases between. CDR3 coding DNA: TGTGCCAGTAAGGGGCTGGGTGAGCAGTTCTTC. It is translated as CASKGLGEQFF.

The chain has TRBV2 and TRBJ1-1, with TRBD1 matching 7 bases. V shed 7 bases and J 2 bases; nucleotides not matched to a gene: 7. The CDR3 consists of 14 residues. Looked up from germline, CDR1 is SNHLY and CDR2 is FYNNEI. Here the CDR3 reads CASKAGTENTEAFF. DNA of the CDR3: TGTGCCAGCAAAGCCGGGACAGAAAACACTGAAGCTTTCTTT.

The chain carries TRBV5-4 and TRBJ1-2; 7 bases align to TRBD1. Germline V gene data show CDR1 as SGHNT and CDR2 as YYREEE (reference sequence). The CDR3 loop spans 13 amino acids. The V and J ends lost 4 bases and 4 bases, in that order; junction bases with no gene match: 4. The chain's CDR3 is CASSPGTAYGYTF. The CDR3 bases are TGTGCCAGCAGCCCGGGGACAGCCTATGGCTACACCTTC. Using reference TRBV5-4 and TRBJ1-2 for the parts outside the CDR3, the full variable domain is ETGVTQSPTHLIKTRGQQVTLRCSSQSGHNTVSWYQQALGQGPQFIFQYYREEENGRGNFPPRFSGLQFPNYSSELNVNALELDDSALYLCASSPGTAYGYTFGSGTRLTVV.

The rearrangement joins TRBV7-9 to TRBJ2-5, with TRBD2 matching 9 bases. This CDR3 has 16 amino acids. V shed 4 bases and J 3 bases; nucleotides not matched to a gene: 9. The germline V gene encodes CDR1 SEHNR and CDR2 FQNEAQ (reference sequence). CDR3 in amino acids: CASSSSGAGGKETQYF. Here the CDR3 DNA reads TGTGCCAGCAGCTCTAGCGGGGCAGGGGGTAAAGAGACCCAGTACTTC.